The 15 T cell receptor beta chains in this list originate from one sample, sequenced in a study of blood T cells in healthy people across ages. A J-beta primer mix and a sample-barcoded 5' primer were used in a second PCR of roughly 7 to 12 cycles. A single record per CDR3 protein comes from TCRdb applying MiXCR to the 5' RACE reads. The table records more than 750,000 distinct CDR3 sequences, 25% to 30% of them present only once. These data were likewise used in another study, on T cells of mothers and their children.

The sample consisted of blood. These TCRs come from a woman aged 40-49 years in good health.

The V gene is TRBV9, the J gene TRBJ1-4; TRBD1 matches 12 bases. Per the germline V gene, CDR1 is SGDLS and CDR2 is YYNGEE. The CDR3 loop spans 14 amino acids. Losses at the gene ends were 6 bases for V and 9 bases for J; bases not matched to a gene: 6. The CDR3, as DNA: TGTGCCAGCAACCAAGGGGACAGGGGGCAAAAACTGTTTTTT. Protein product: CASNQGDRGQKLFF.

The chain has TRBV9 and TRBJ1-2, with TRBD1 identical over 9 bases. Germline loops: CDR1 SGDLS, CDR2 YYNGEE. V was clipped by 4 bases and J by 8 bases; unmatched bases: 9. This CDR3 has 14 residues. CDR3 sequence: CASSPTQGARGYTF. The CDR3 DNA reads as TGTGCCAGCAGCCCAACACAGGGGGCTCGGGGCTACACCTTC.

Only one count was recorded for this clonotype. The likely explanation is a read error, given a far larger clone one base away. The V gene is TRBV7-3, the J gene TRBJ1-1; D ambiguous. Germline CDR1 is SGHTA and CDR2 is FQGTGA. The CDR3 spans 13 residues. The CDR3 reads CAGSLGENTEAFF. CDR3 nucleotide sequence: TGTGCCGGCAGCTTGGGAGAGAACACTGAAGCTTTCTTT.

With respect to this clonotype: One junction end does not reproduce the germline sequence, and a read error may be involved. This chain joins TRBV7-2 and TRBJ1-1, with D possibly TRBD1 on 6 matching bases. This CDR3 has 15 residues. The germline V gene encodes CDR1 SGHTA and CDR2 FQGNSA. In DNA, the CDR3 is TGTGCCAGTAGCTTAAGGTTTGGGGGCCTCACTGAAGCTTTCTTT. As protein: CASSLRFGGLTEAFF.

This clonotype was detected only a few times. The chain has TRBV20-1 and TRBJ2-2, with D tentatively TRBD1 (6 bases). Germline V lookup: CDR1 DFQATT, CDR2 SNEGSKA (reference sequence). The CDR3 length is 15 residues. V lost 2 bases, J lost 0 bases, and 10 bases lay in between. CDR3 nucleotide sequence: TGCAGTGCTAGAATTGGGGGCCCGAACACCGGGGAGCTGTTTTTT. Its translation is CSARIGGPNTGELFF.

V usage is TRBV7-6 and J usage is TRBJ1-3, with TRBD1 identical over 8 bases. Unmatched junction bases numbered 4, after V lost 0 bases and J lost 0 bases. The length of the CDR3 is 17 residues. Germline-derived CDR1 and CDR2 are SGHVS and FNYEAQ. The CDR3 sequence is CASSLAAGGFSGNTIYF. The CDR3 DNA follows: TGTGCCAGCAGCTTAGCGGCAGGGGGCTTCTCTGGAAACACCATATATTTT.

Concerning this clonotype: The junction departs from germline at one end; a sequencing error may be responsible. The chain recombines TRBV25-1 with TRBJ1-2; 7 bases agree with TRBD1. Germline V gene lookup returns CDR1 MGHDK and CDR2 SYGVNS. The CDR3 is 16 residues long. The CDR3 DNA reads TGTGCCAGCAGTGGACTCCCGGGACAGACTAACTATGGCCACACCTTC. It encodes CASSGLPGQTNYGHTF.

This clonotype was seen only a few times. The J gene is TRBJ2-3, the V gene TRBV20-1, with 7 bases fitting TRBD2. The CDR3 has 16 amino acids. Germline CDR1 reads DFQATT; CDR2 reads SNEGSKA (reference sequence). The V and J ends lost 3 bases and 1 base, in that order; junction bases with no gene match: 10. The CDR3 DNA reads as TGCAGTGCTAGGGGGCGTCCTAGCGGAGGCACAGATACGCAGTATTTT. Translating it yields CSARGRPSGGTDTQYF.

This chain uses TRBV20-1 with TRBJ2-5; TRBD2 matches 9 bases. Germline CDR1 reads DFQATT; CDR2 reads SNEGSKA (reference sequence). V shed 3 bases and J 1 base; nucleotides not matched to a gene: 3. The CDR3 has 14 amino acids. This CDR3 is CSASAAGGQETQYF. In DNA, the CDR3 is TGCAGTGCTAGTGCAGCGGGGGGCCAAGAGACCCAGTACTTC.

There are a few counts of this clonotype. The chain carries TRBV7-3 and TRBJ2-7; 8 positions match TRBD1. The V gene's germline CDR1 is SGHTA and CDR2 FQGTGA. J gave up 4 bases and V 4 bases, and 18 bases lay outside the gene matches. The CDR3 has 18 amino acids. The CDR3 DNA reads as TGTGCCAGCAGCTCTCACCAATTAGACAGGGGACGTCGTTACGAGCAGTACTTC. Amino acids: CASSSHQLDRGRRYEQYF.

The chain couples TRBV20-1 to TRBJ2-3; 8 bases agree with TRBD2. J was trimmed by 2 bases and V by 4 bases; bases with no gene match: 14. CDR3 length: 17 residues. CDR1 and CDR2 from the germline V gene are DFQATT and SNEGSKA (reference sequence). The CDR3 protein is CSAMGQPAGDNTDTQYF. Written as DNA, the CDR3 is TGCAGTGCTATGGGCCAGCCAGCGGGGGACAACACAGATACGCAGTATTTT.

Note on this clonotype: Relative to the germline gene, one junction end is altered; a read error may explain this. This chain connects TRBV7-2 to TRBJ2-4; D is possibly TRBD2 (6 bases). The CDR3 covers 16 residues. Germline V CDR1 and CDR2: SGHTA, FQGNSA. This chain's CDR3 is CASSLEGGVAKNIKYF. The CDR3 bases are TGTGCCAGCAGCCTAGAGGGCGGGGTAGCCAAAAACATTAAGTACTTC.

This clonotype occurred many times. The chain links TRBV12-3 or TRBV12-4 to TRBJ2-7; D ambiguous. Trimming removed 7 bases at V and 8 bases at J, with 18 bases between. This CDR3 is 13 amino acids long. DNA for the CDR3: TGTGCCAGCACCCCGGACCCCTCCTTAAAGCAGTACTTC. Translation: CASTPDPSLKQYF.

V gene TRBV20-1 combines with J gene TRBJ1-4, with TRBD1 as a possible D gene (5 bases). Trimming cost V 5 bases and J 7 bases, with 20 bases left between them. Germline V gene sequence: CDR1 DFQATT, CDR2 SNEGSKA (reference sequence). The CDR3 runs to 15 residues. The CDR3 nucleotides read TGCAGTGCTTATCCAGACAGCCGAACGGGTGAAAAACTGTTTTTT. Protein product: CSAYPDSRTGEKLFF.

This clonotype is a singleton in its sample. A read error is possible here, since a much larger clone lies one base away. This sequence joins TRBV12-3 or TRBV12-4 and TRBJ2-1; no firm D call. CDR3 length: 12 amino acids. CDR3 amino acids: CASSPTRSEQDF. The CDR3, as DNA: TGTGCCAGCAGCCCGACAAGGTCCGAGCAGGACTTC.